This TCR beta chain was recorded in a study of glioma-infiltrating T cells after dendritic cell vaccination. Study background: Treatment, given 2003 to 2012, was autologous tumor lysate-pulsed dendritic cell vaccination. Patients received three intradermal dendritic cell vaccine injections at biweekly intervals.

Trimming cost V 2 bases and J 7 bases; bases outside gene matches: 5. The CDR3 extends over 15 amino acids. In germline, CDR1 is SGHVS, CDR2 FNYEAQ. Overall study findings and caveats: Survival was not directly related to TCR clonality in these patients.

Input was roughly 2.2 ug genomic DNA, or all available if less. TCRdb keeps only in-frame clones here, not all; method: immunoSEQ multiplex PCR. Of about 99,000 clones detected, 81% appear once; the ten largest clones hold over 9.5%. To note about this clone: Its target is unknown.

The sequenced sample was blood, obtained before dendritic cell vaccination. This clonotype was obtained from a human donor with glioblastoma. The V and J genes are TRBV7-6 and TRBJ1-6; 7 positions match TRBD1. CDR3 in DNA: TGTGCCAGCAGCTTAACCGGACAGGCAAATTCACCCCTCCACTTT. It encodes CASSLTGQANSPLHF. Together with reference TRBV7-6 and TRBJ1-6, the CDR3 gives the full variable domain: GAGVSQSPRYKVTKRGQDVALRCDPISGHVSLYWYRQALGQGPEFLTYFNYEAQQDKSGLPNDRFSAERPEGSISTLTIQRTEQRDSAMYRCASSLTGQANSPLHFGNGTRLTVT.